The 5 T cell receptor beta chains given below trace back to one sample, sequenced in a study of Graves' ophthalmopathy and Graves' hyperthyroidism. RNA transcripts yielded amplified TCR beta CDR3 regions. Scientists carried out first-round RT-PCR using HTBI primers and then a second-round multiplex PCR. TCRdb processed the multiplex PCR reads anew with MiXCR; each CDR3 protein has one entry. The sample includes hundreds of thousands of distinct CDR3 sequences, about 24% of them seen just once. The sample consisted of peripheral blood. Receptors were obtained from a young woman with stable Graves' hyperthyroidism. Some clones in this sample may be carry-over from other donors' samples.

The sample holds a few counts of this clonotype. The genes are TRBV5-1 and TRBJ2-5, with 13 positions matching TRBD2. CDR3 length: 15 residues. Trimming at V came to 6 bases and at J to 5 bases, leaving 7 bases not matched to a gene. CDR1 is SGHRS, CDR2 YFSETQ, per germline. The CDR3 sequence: CASTGLAGVAETQYF. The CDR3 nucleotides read TGCGCCAGCACTGGACTAGCGGGGGTTGCGGAGACCCAGTACTTC.

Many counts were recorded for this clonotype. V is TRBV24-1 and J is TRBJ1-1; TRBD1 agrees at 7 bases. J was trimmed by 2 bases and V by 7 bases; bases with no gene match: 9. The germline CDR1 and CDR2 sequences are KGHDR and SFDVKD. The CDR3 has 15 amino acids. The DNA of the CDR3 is TGTGCCACCAGAGCCGACAGGGCTCGAAACACTGAAGCTTTCTTT. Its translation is CATRADRARNTEAFF.

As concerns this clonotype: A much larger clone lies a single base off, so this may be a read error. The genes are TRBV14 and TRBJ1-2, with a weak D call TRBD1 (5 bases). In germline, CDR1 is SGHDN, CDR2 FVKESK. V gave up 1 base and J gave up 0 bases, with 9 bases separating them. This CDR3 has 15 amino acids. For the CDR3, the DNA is TGTGCCAGCAGCCAAGCGGCAGGGTCTAACTATGGCTACACCTTC. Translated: CASSQAAGSNYGYTF.

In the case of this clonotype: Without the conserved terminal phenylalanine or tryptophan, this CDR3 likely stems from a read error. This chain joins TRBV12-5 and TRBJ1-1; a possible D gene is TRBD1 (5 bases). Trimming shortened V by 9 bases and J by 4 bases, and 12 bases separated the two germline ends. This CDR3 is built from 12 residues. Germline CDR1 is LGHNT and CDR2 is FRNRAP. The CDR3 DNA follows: TGTGCTAGCGCGAGGGGATTCACTGAAGCTTTCTAT. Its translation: CASARGFTEAFY.

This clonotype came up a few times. CDR3 region: CASSYRRGGVSNQPQHF. CDR3 DNA: TGTGCCAGCAGTTATCGGAGAGGTGGCGTTAGCAATCAGCCCCAGCATTTT. The chain joins TRBV12-3 or TRBV12-4 to TRBJ1-5, with D uncertain. V was clipped by 4 bases and J by 0 bases, with 16 bases between them. CDR3 length equals 17 residues.